This T cell receptor beta chain appears in the sequencing data of a study of shared clonotypes between healthy human individuals. General study points: Genetic and exposure-history diversity was limited by the small donor number.

Donors, healthy HIV-negative adults, lacked recent acute infections or vaccinations. Adults of Caucasian background living in Nashville, Tennessee made up all donors. A remark on this clone: Its antigen remains unidentified.

Sequencing was performed on unsorted PBMC DNA using ten immunoSEQ deep assay plates. Sequenced by immunoSEQ multiplex PCR; TCRdb stores in-frame clones only, minus some. This table holds hundreds of thousands of clones, around 78% found once. In germline, CDR1 is KGHSH, CDR2 LQKENI. The CDR3 covers 15 residues. V was clipped by 3 bases and J by 7 bases; unmatched bases: 5. The chain carries TRBV18 and TRBJ2-2; 10 bases align to TRBD1. This receptor was taken from a woman between 40 and 50 years old in good health. Some clones in this sample may be carry-over from other donors' samples. The sequencing input was PBMCs. As DNA, the CDR3 is TGTGCCAGCTCACCGGGACAGGGGCGGATCGGGGAGCTGTTTTTT. It codes for CASSPGQGRIGELFF.